The 9 T cell receptor beta chains reported below all come from one sample, sequenced in a study of blood T cell repertoires in COVID-19. Assay used: immunoSEQ multiplex PCR; TCRdb lists only in-frame clones, some missing. The table shows about 200,000 clones, with roughly 82% occurring only once. Sample: PBMCs or T cells enriched from blood (not recorded which). Receptors originate from a woman aged 55-70 years with acute COVID-19.

V and J are TRBV19 and TRBJ2-3; 9 bases match TRBD2. V lost 4 bases to trimming and J lost 3 bases; unmatched junction nucleotides: 8. Germline V gene lookup returns CDR1 LNHDA and CDR2 SQIVND (reference sequence). The length of the CDR3 is 16 residues. The CDR3 nucleotides read TGTGCCAGTAGTACAATAGCGGGAGCTCGTACAGATACGCAGTATTTT. Its protein product is CASSTIAGARTDTQYF. Complete variable domain (other parts from reference TRBV19 and TRBJ2-3): DGGITQSPKYLFRKEGQNVTLSCEQNLNHDAMYWYRQDPGQGLRLIYYSQIVNDFQKGDIAEGYSVSREKKESFPLTVTSAQKNPTAFYLCASSTIAGARTDTQYFGPGTRLTVL.

The chain is built from TRBV6-2 or TRBV6-3 and TRBJ2-7; 12 bases are a match to TRBD2. CDR1 is MNHEY and CDR2 is SVGEGT in the germline V gene. The junction had 9 bases not matched to a gene; V was cut back by 6 bases and J by 6 bases. The CDR3 is made up of 15 amino acids. CDR3 nucleotide sequence: TGTGCCAGCAGCGCCTCCGGACTAGCGGGAAGCGAGCAGTACTTC. It codes for CASSASGLAGSEQYF.

The chain combines TRBV27 with TRBJ2-7; D possibly corresponds to TRBD2 (7 bases). Germline loops: CDR1 MNHEY, CDR2 SMNVEV (reference sequence). The CDR3 runs to 15 residues. The V gene lost 4 bases and the J gene lost 3 bases, with 16 bases spanning the gap. CDR3 nucleotides: TGTGCCAGCAGTTGGGGGGGCGGGGAGGTCTACGAGCAGTACTTC. Residues: CASSWGGGEVYEQYF.

This chain joins TRBV30 and TRBJ2-5, with TRBD2 as a possible D gene (5 bases). The V end was cut by 3 bases, the J end by 5 bases, with 13 bases between. Germline CDR1 reads GTSNPN; CDR2 reads SVGIG (reference sequence). The length of the CDR3 is 13 residues. The CDR3, as DNA: TGTGCCTGGAGCCTCGGGGTGCGGGAGACCCAGTACTTC. Its translation is CAWSLGVRETQYF.

The chain is built from TRBV4-2 and TRBJ1-1; possibly TRBD1 for D (6 bases). The CDR3 is 14 amino acids. Deletions cut 1 base from V and 2 bases from J, with 8 bases between. Germline CDR1 LGHNA, CDR2 YNFKEQ. CDR3 sequence (DNA): TGTGCCAGCAGCCAAGGACAGGCCAACACTGAAGCTTTCTTT. It specifies CASSQGQANTEAFF.

The chain is built from TRBV30 and TRBJ1-1; D might be TRBD1 (5 bases). This CDR3 contains 13 residues. Germline values: CDR1 GTSNPN, CDR2 SVGIG (reference sequence). Trimming took off 2 bases at V and 4 bases at J, with 11 bases between the two ends. CDR3 nucleotide sequence: TGTGCCTGGAGTCTAGGAGGGGCCACTGAAGCTTTCTTT. It specifies CAWSLGGATEAFF.

This clone was found a few times. The rearrangement links TRBV18 to TRBJ1-2, with TRBD1 matching 10 bases. The germline CDR1 and CDR2 sequences are KGHSH and LQKENI. Trimming cost V 2 bases and J 5 bases; bases outside gene matches: 14. The CDR3 is 18 amino acids. The CDR3 is CASSPSGTGAGWGYGYTF. In nucleotides, the CDR3 is TGTGCCAGCTCACCATCCGGGACAGGGGCTGGTTGGGGTTATGGCTACACCTTC.

The chain joins TRBV11-2 to TRBJ2-3; 9 nucleotides line up with TRBD2. The V and J ends lost 5 bases and 0 bases, in that order; junction bases with no gene match: 0. The germline CDR1 and CDR2 sequences are SGHAT and FQNNGV. The CDR3 length is 14 residues. CDR3 in DNA: TGTGCCAGCAGCCTAGCGGGGAGCACAGATACGCAGTATTTT. It is translated as CASSLAGSTDTQYF.

The chain links TRBV10-2 to TRBJ1-1, with D perhaps TRBD1 (5 bases). There are 13 residues in the CDR3. Trimming pared 5 bases from V and 6 bases from J, leaving 13 bases between. CDR1 and CDR2 from the germline V gene are WSHSY and SAAADI. CDR3 nucleotide sequence: TGCGCCAGCAGTCGAGTAGGGGAAGCTGAAGCTTTCTTT. Translated, it gives CASSRVGEAEAFF.